The 20 T cell receptor beta chains below all came from one sample that was sequenced in a study of cytomegalovirus exposure and HLA in healthy donors. Researchers ran the PCR with 60 Vbeta and 13 Jbeta primers. Sequenced by immunoSEQ multiplex PCR; TCRdb stores in-frame clones only, minus some. The sample holds about 100,000 clones. Sequenced sample: PBMCs. These receptors came from a girl aged 5 to 17 in good health and CMV-seropositive.

This chain uses TRBV7-3 with TRBJ2-3; D is unresolved. V dropped 1 base and J dropped 2 bases, with 10 bases sitting between them. The CDR3 has 15 residues. The V gene's germline CDR1 is SGHTA and CDR2 FQGTGA. The CDR3 sequence is CASSLSPGYTDTQYF. CDR3 DNA sequence: TGTGCCAGCAGCTTAAGCCCAGGATACACAGATACGCAGTATTTT.

The chain recombines TRBV7-9 with TRBJ2-7; 9 bases are a match to TRBD1. The V gene's germline CDR1 is SEHNR and CDR2 FQNEAQ (reference sequence). The CDR3 sequence is 15 residues long. J was trimmed by 3 bases and V by 5 bases; bases with no gene match: 8. The CDR3 here is CASSPLQGADYEQYV. The DNA of the CDR3 is TGTGCCAGCAGCCCATTACAGGGGGCAGACTACGAGCAGTACGTC.

The chain combines TRBV5-6 with TRBJ2-7; 8 bases map to TRBD2. The CDR3 is 13 residues long. V shed 5 bases and J 2 bases; nucleotides not matched to a gene: 3. Germline CDR1 SGHDT, CDR2 YYEEEE. In nucleotides, the CDR3 is TGTGCCAGCAGGAGCGGGGGACCCTACGAGCAGTACGTC. Protein sequence: CASRSGGPYEQYV.

The J gene is TRBJ2-3, the V gene TRBV11-3; the match to TRBD1 covers 7 bases. The CDR3 consists of 16 residues. After removal of 5 bases from V and 0 bases from J, the junction contained 8 bases not matched to a gene. Germline V gene sequence: CDR1 SGHNT, CDR2 YENEEA. The CDR3 coding sequence is TGTGCCAGCAGCCCGCCCACGACAGGGAGCACAGATACGCAGTATTTT. This translates into CASSPPTTGSTDTQYF. Combining the CDR3 with reference TRBV11-3 and TRBJ2-3 gives the whole variable domain EAGVVQSPRYKIIEKKQPVAFWCNPISGHNTLYWYLQNLGQGPELLIRYENEEAVDDSQLPKDRFSAERLKGVDSTLKIQPAELGDSAVYLCASSPPTTGSTDTQYFGPGTRLTVL.

The chain employs TRBV28 and TRBJ2-4, with 7 bases fitting TRBD2. CDR3 length: 14 residues. Germline CDR1 and CDR2: MDHEN and SYDVKM. Trimming took 10 bases from V and 0 from J; bases not matched to a gene: 6. CDR3 sequence: CATVRGGAKNIQYF. For the CDR3, the DNA is TGTGCCACCGTTCGCGGGGGAGCCAAAAACATTCAGTACTTC.

The genes are TRBV7-9 and TRBJ1-5, with D hard to call. Germline lookup yields CDR1 SEHNR and CDR2 FQNEAQ (reference sequence). V dropped 4 bases and J dropped 5 bases, with 12 bases sitting between them. This CDR3 has 14 amino acids. The CDR3: CASSSDSNYQPQHF. The CDR3 DNA reads as TGTGCCAGCAGCTCGGACTCGAACTATCAGCCCCAGCATTTT.

The V gene is TRBV2, the J gene TRBJ1-4; D gene unclear. This CDR3 has 11 residues. Deletions cut 2 bases from V and 7 bases from J, with 2 bases between. The germline gives CDR1 SNHLY, CDR2 FYNNEI. DNA of the CDR3: TGTGCCAGCAGTGAACTTGAAAAACTGTTTTTT. Residues: CASSELEKLFF.

The J gene is TRBJ1-2, the V gene TRBV28; perhaps TRBD1 as D (5 bases). The CDR3 consists of 14 residues. Trimming took off 1 base at V and 3 bases at J, with 9 bases between the two ends. Germline V lookup: CDR1 MDHEN, CDR2 SYDVKM. In nucleotides, the CDR3 is TGTGCCAGCAGTTTATTCCGGGACTACTATGGCTACACCTTC. Its protein product is CASSLFRDYYGYTF.

This chain connects TRBV18 to TRBJ1-1; tentatively, D is TRBD1 (6 bases). Germline V gene lookup returns CDR1 KGHSH and CDR2 LQKENI. The germline V and J ends were trimmed by 0 bases and 5 bases, with 13 bases remaining between them. There are 15 residues in the CDR3. In nucleotides, the CDR3 is TGTGCCAGCTCACCACCGGCAGGGGCCCGGACTGAAGCTTTCTTT. Encoded protein: CASSPPAGARTEAFF.

The chain joins TRBV6-1 to TRBJ1-5, with 8 bases aligning to TRBD1. After removal of 10 bases from V and 4 bases from J, the junction contained 9 bases not matched to a gene. CDR1 MNHNS and CDR2 SASEGT come from the germline V gene. This CDR3 is 14 amino acids long. The CDR3 sequence is CAIFDRGLNQPQHF. CDR3 nucleotide sequence: TGTGCCATCTTTGACAGGGGATTAAATCAGCCCCAGCATTTT.

This rearrangement joins TRBV7-6 to TRBJ2-5, with TRBD1 matching 7 bases. CDR3 length: 14 amino acids. V shed 5 bases, J shed 0 bases, and the junction held 3 bases outside the gene matches. The germline V gene has CDR1 SGHVS and CDR2 FNYEAQ. CDR3 amino acids: CASSAGTDQETQYF. The CDR3 region has the DNA TGTGCCAGCAGCGCTGGGACAGACCAAGAGACCCAGTACTTC.

The chain carries TRBV9 and TRBJ2-7, with 9 bases fitting TRBD1. V gave up 2 bases and J gave up 4 bases; unmatched junction bases: 4. The germline CDR1 and CDR2 sequences are SGDLS and YYNGEE. The CDR3 sequence is 14 residues long. The CDR3 DNA reads as TGTGCCAGCAGCGTGGGGACAGGGAGGTACGAGCAGTACTTC. Translating gives CASSVGTGRYEQYF.

The chain recombines TRBV28 with TRBJ2-7, with D tentatively TRBD1 (6 bases). Trimming stripped 5 bases from V and 1 base from J, with 12 bases between. This CDR3 is built from 14 residues. Germline CDR1 is MDHEN and CDR2 is SYDVKM. The CDR3 DNA sequence: TGTGCCAGCAGTCGGGTCACAGGGTCCTACGAGCAGTACGTC. Its translation is CASSRVTGSYEQYV.

V and J are TRBV4-1 and TRBJ2-4, with 10 bases fitting TRBD2. J gave up 6 bases and V 1 base, and 6 bases lay outside the gene matches. Germline CDR1 MGHRA, CDR2 YSYEKL. This CDR3 has 16 residues. This CDR3 is CASSQAAGGPVNIQYF. The CDR3 bases are TGCGCCAGCAGCCAAGCAGCGGGGGGGCCCGTAAACATTCAGTACTTC.

V usage is TRBV30 and J usage is TRBJ1-1; D is undetermined. Germline loops: CDR1 GTSNPN, CDR2 SVGIG (reference sequence). The ends were cut back, 2 bases at V and 0 bases at J, with 7 bases in the middle. The CDR3 runs 13 residues. In nucleotides, the CDR3 is TGTGCCTGGAGTCGCGAGGTGAACACTGAAGCTTTCTTT. Translating gives CAWSREVNTEAFF.

By frequency, this clone registers medium-sized. This chain joins TRBV5-4 and TRBJ2-5; 11 nucleotides match TRBD1. Germline assignment: CDR1 SGHNT and CDR2 YYREEE (reference sequence). The CDR3 has 13 residues. V gave up 4 bases and J gave up 8 bases; unmatched junction bases: 4. The CDR3 sequence: CASSPGTGGTQYF. The CDR3 nucleotides are TGTGCCAGCAGCCCCGGGACAGGGGGAACCCAGTACTTC.

V gene TRBV4-2 combines with J gene TRBJ2-1; D not certain. This CDR3 is built from 17 residues. CDR1 is LGHNA, CDR2 YNFKEQ, per germline. Trimming removed 0 bases from V and 0 bases from J, with 12 bases in between. CDR3 sequence (DNA): TGTGCCAGCAGCCAAGAAGACTCTACAAGCTCCTACAATGAGCAGTTCTTC. Translation: CASSQEDSTSSYNEQFF.

The chain recombines TRBV19 with TRBJ2-5; D gene unclear. Trimming cost V 9 bases and J 2 bases, with 13 bases left between them. CDR3 length equals 13 residues. The V gene's germline CDR1 is LNHDA and CDR2 SQIVND (reference sequence). For the CDR3, the DNA is TGTGCCAGCCGATTTGGGCCTCAAGAGACCCAGTACTTC. Amino acids: CASRFGPQETQYF.

The gene calls are TRBV7-2 and TRBJ2-1; TRBD2 might be the D (7 bases). Germline CDR1 and CDR2: SGHTA and FQGNSA. The V end lost 3 bases, the J end lost 6 bases, and 12 bases lay between the germline ends. The CDR3 covers 14 residues. CDR3 nucleotides: TGTGCCAGCAGCTTTAGGGGGGGCCCCAATGAGCAGTTCTTC. It yields the protein CASSFRGGPNEQFF.

This chain links TRBV5-1 with TRBJ2-2; 11 bases fit TRBD2. J lost 7 bases, V lost 4 bases, and 9 bases had no gene match. Germline V lookup: CDR1 SGHRS, CDR2 YFSETQ. This CDR3 is 16 amino acids long. The CDR3, as DNA: TGCGCCAGCAGCCTAAGTAGCGGGGGGGCCGTCGGGGAGCTGTTTTTT. Amino acids: CASSLSSGGAVGELFF.